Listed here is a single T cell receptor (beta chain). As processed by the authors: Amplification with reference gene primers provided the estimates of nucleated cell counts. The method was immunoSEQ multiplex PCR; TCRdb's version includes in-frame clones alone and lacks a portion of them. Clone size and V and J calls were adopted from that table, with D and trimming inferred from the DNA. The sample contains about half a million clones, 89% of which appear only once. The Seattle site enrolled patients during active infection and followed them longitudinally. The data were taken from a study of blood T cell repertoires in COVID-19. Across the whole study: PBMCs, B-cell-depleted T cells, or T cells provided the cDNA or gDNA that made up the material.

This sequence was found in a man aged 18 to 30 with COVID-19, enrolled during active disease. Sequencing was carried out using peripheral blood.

The CDR3, as DNA: TGTGCCAGTGATAGCGGGGAGCGCTACGAGCAGTACTTC. Amino acids: CASDSGERYEQYF. The genes are TRBV6-6 and TRBJ2-7; 8 bases agree with TRBD2. V shed 9 bases and J 3 bases; nucleotides not matched to a gene: 7. The CDR3 is made up of 13 amino acids. Germline CDR1 MNHNY, CDR2 SVGAGI (reference sequence).